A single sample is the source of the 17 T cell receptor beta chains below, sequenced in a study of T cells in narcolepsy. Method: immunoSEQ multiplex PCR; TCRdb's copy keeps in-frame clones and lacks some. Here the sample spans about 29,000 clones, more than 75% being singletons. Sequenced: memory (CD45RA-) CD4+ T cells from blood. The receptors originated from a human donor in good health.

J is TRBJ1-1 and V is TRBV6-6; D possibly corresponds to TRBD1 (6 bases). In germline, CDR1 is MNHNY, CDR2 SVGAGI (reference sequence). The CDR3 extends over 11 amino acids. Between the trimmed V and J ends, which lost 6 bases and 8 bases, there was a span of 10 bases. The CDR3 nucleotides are TGTGCCAGCAGCCCCGGGACAGAAGCTTTCTTT. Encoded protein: CASSPGTEAFF.

The CDR3 bases are TGTGCCAGCAGTAGGACAGATAGCAATCAGCCCCAGCATTTT. It specifies CASSRTDSNQPQHF. The chain couples TRBV11-2 to TRBJ1-5; D is perhaps TRBD1 (6 bases). V lost 6 bases and J lost 0, with 9 bases in between. The germline gives CDR1 SGHAT, CDR2 FQNNGV. The CDR3 has 14 amino acids.

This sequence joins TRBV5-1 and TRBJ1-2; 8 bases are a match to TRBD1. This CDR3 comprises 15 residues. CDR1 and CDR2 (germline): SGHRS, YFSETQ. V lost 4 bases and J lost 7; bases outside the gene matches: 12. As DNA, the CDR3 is TGCGCCAGCAGCAGCGCAGGGGGCGTAAGGGGTGGCTACACCTTC. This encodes CASSSAGGVRGGYTF. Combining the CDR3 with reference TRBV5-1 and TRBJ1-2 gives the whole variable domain KAGVTQTPRYLIKTRGQQVTLSCSPISGHRSVSWYQQTPGQGLQFLFEYFSETQRNKGNFPGRFSGRQFSNSRSEMNVSTLELGDSALYLCASSSAGGVRGGYTFGSGTRLTVV.

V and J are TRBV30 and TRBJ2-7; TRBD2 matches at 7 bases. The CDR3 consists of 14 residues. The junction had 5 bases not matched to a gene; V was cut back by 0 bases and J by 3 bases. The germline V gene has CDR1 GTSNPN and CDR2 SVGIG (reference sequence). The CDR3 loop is CAWSVSGGGYEQYF. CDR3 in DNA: TGTGCCTGGAGTGTTTCTGGGGGGGGCTACGAGCAGTACTTC. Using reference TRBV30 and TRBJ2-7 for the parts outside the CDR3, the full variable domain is SQTIHQWPATLVQPVGSPLSLECTVEGTSNPNLYWYRQAAGRGLQLLFYSVGIGQISSEVPQNLSASRPQDRQFILSSKKLLLSDSGFYLCAWSVSGGGYEQYFGPGTRLTVT.

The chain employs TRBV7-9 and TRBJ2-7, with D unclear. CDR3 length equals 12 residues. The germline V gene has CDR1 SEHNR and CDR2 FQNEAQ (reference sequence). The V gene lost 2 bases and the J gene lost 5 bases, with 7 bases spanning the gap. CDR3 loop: CASSLRLDEQYF. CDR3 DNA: TGTGCCAGCAGCTTAAGGCTGGACGAGCAGTACTTC. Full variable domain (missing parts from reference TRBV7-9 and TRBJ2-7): DTGVSQNPRHKITKRGQNVTFRCDPISEHNRLYWYRQTLGQGPEFLTYFQNEAQLEKSRLLSDRFSAERPKGSFSTLEIQRTEQGDSAMYLCASSLRLDEQYFGPGTRLTVT.

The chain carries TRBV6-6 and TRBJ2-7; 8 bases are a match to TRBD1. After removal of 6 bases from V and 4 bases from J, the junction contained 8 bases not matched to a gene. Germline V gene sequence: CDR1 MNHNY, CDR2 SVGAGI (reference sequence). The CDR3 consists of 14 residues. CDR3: CASSGQGVGYEQYF. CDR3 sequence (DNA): TGTGCCAGCAGCGGACAGGGCGTTGGGTACGAGCAGTACTTC.

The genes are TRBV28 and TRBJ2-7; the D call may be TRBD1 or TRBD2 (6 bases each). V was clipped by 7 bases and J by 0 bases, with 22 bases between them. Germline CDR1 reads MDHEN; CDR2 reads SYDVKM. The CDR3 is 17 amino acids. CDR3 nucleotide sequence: TGTGCCAGCACCCCCGGAGGGGGGAGCGGGTCCTCCTACGAGCAGTACTTC. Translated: CASTPGGGSGSSYEQYF.

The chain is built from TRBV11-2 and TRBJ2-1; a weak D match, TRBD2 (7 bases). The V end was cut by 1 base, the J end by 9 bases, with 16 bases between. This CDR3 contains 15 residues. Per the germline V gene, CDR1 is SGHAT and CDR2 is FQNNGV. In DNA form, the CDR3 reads TGTGCCAGCAGCTTAGGAGGGGGGGCTTCTGTTGAGCAGTTCTTC. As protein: CASSLGGGASVEQFF.

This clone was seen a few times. This chain's CDR3 is CASSRTGQMNTEAFF. Written as DNA, the CDR3 is TGTGCCAGTAGCAGAACTGGACAGATGAACACTGAAGCTTTCTTT. The chain links TRBV19 to TRBJ1-1; D perhaps matches TRBD1 (6 bases). The CDR3 consists of 15 residues. The germline V and J ends were trimmed by 6 bases and 0 bases, with 14 bases remaining between them. Per the germline V gene, CDR1 is LNHDA and CDR2 is SQIVND (reference sequence).

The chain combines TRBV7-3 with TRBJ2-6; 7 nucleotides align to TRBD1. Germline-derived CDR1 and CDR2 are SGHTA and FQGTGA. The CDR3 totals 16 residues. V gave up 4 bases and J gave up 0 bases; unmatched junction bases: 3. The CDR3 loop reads CASSSNRGSGANVLTF. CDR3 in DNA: TGTGCCAGCAGCTCGAACAGGGGCTCTGGGGCCAACGTCCTGACTTTC.

CDR3 bases: TGTGCCAGCAGCAACCCAGGGGCCTACGAGCAGTACTTC. This gives the protein CASSNPGAYEQYF. The J gene is TRBJ2-7, the V gene TRBV25-1; TRBD1 might be the D (6 bases). The V gene's germline CDR1 is MGHDK and CDR2 SYGVNS. The CDR3 has 13 residues. Between the trimmed V and J ends, which lost 6 bases and 2 bases, there was a span of 11 bases.

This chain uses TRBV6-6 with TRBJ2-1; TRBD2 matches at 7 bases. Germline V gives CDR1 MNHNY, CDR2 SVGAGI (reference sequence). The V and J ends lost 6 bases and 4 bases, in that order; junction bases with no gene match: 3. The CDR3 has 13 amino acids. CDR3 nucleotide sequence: TGTGCCAGCAGGAGCGGGGTATACAATGAGCAGTTCTTC. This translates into CASRSGVYNEQFF.

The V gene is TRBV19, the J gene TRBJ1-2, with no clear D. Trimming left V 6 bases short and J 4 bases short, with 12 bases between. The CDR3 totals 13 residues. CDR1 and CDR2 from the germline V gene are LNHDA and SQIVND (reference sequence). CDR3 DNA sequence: TGTGCCAGTAGATTGGCAGGCTCCTATGGCTACACCTTC. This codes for CASRLAGSYGYTF.

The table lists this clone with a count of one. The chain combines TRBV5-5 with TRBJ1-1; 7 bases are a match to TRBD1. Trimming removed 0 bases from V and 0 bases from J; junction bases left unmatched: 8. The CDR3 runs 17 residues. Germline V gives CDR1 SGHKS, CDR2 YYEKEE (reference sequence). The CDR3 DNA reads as TGTGCCAGCAGCTTGGTCGCCAGGGGGACGTTGAACACTGAAGCTTTCTTT. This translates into CASSLVARGTLNTEAFF.

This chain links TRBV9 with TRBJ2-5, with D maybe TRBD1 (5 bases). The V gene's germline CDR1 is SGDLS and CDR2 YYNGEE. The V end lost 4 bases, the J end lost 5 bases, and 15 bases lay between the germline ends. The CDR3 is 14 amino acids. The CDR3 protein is CASSTAGLGETQYF. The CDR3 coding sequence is TGTGCCAGCAGCACCGCAGGGCTGGGGGAGACCCAGTACTTC.

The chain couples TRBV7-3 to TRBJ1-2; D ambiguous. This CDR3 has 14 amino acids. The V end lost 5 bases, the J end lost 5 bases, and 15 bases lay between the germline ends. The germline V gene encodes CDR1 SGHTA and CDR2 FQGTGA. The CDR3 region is CASSPCRRIYGYTF. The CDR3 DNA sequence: TGTGCCAGCAGCCCTTGCCGGCGTATTTATGGCTACACCTTC. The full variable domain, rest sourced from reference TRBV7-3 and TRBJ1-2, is GAGVSQTPSNKVTEKGKYVELRCDPISGHTALYWYRQSLGQGPEFLIYFQGTGAADDSGLPNDRFFAVRPEGSVSTLKIQRTERGDSAVYLCASSPCRRIYGYTFGSGTRLTVV.

The CDR3 region has the DNA TGTGCCAGCAGCTTTGCGGCATCAGGGGACACTGAAGCTTTCTTT. Its translation: CASSFAASGDTEAFF. V and J are TRBV7-8 and TRBJ1-1; D is possibly TRBD1 (6 bases). Trimming cost V 3 bases and J 3 bases, with 14 bases left between them. Germline V gene sequence: CDR1 SGHVS, CDR2 FQNEAQ. CDR3 length equals 15 residues.